These T cell receptor beta chains were read from a single sample in a study of shared clonotypes between healthy human individuals. The method was immunoSEQ multiplex PCR; TCRdb's version includes in-frame clones alone and lacks a portion of them. The sample consists of about 680,000 clones, roughly nine tenths of them appearing once. The sequenced sample consisted of naive CD8+ T cells sorted from blood. The receptors shown here come from a man aged 25 to 45 in good health. Both conserved end residues are part of each CDR3. A D gene is named only where the DNA matches it firmly. Rows may omit the clone size; those that give it use once, few, many or a size class.

CDR3: CAISDRGTGNQPQHF
D: -
J: TRBJ1-5
size: -
V: TRBV10-3

CDR3: CVSRGSGSSYNEQFF
D: -
J: TRBJ2-1
size: -
V: TRBV7-9

CDR3: CASSLGASAPFSNQPQHF
D: -
J: TRBJ1-5
size: -
V: TRBV27

CDR3: CASSQGLGISGAEAFF
D: -
J: TRBJ1-1
size: -
V: TRBV4-2

CDR3: CASSTLAGHSYEQYF
D: TRBD2
J: TRBJ2-7
size: few
V: TRBV19

CDR3: CASSWDPGYEQYF
D: -
J: TRBJ2-7
size: -
V: TRBV2

CDR3: CASSKDRVGEQYF
D: TRBD1
J: TRBJ2-7
size: few
V: TRBV2

CDR3: CASSLKQGGWTEAFF
D: -
J: TRBJ1-1
size: once
V: TRBV4-1

CDR3: CASSEAPESGRLYGYTF
D: -
J: TRBJ1-2
size: -
V: TRBV2

CDR3: CASSLDTNQETQYF
D: -
J: TRBJ2-5
size: -
V: TRBV7-3

CDR3: CASSLGPQGRGNTIYF
D: -
J: TRBJ1-3
size: -
V: TRBV28

CDR3: CASSVPGLNQPQHF
D: -
J: TRBJ1-5
size: -
V: TRBV25-1

CDR3: CASSPDSFNTGELFF
D: -
J: TRBJ2-2
size: -
V: TRBV13

CDR3: CASLADSGNTIYF
D: -
J: TRBJ1-3
size: -
V: TRBV7-9

CDR3: CASSPLFGTSGRWADTQYF
D: TRBD2
J: TRBJ2-3
size: -
V: TRBV19

CDR3: CASSPGLAGGPYEQYF
D: TRBD2
J: TRBJ2-7
size: -
V: TRBV13

CDR3: CASSRRDRSKPGELFF
D: -
J: TRBJ2-2
size: once
V: TRBV6-6

CDR3: CASSYLNRGNTGELFF
D: TRBD1
J: TRBJ2-2
size: -
V: TRBV28

CDR3: CASSYLLAGGPSTNEQFF
D: TRBD2
J: TRBJ2-1
size: -
V: TRBV27

CDR3: CSVEGTSEQYF
D: -
J: TRBJ2-7
size: -
V: TRBV29-1

CDR3: CASSSGTDTQYF
D: -
J: TRBJ2-3
size: -
V: TRBV7-9

CDR3: CASSAHEQGMTEAFF
D: -
J: TRBJ1-1
size: -
V: TRBV11-2

CDR3: CASSSIIAGSQYF
D: TRBD2
J: TRBJ2-3
size: -
V: TRBV11-3

CDR3: CASSLEVAADEQFF
D: -
J: TRBJ2-1
size: -
V: TRBV5-4

CDR3: CASSPTLAKNIQYF
D: -
J: TRBJ2-4
size: many
V: TRBV4-2

CDR3: CAWSVRRAVSILDEQYF
D: -
J: TRBJ2-7
size: -
V: TRBV30

CDR3: CASGYTSGNEQFF
D: TRBD2
J: TRBJ2-1
size: once
V: TRBV27

CDR3: CASSSPGANSPLHF
D: -
J: TRBJ1-6
size: -
V: TRBV5-6

CDR3: CSVEVPPSSGGGSDTQYF
D: -
J: TRBJ2-3
size: -
V: TRBV29-1

CDR3: CASSLGPRATELSYEQYF
D: -
J: TRBJ2-7
size: -
V: TRBV11-2

CDR3: CASSVWAGGTEAQYF
D: -
J: TRBJ2-5
size: -
V: TRBV7-9

CDR3: CASSAISTGGVKPYEQYF
D: TRBD1
J: TRBJ2-7
size: -
V: TRBV28

CDR3: CAWSQGQGGETQYF
D: TRBD1
J: TRBJ2-5
size: once
V: TRBV30

CDR3: CASSEDLDYEQYF
D: -
J: TRBJ2-7
size: -
V: TRBV10-1

CDR3: CASTPFEQYF
D: -
J: TRBJ2-7
size: -
V: TRBV23-1